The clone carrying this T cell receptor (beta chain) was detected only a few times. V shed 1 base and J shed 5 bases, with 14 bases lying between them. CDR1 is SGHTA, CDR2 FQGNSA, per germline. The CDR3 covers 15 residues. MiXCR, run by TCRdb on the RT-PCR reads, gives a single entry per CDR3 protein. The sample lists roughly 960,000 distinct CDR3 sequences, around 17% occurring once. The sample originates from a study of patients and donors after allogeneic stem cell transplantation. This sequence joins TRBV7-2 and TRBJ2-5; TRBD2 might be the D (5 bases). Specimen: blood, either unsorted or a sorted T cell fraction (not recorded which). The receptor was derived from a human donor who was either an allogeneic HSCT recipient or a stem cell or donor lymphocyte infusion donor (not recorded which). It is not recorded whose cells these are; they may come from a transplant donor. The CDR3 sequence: CASSLEDLSPETQYF. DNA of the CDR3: TGTGCCAGCAGCTTAGAGGACTTGTCTCCTGAGACCCAGTACTTC. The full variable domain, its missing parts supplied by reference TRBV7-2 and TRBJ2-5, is GAGVSQSPSNKVTEKGKDVELRCDPISGHTALYWYRQSLGQGLEFLIYFQGNSAPDKSGLPSDRFSAERTGGSVSTLTIQRTQQEDSAVYLCASSLEDLSPETQYFGPGTRLLVL.